What follows is one TCR beta chain and its context. No antigen is known for it. These data belong to a study of radiation and T cells in renal cell carcinoma. Time point noted: baseline pretreatment blood. Noted treatment: 15 Gy SBRT to primary tumor, nephrectomy 4 weeks later. Study-level points and caveats: Top tumor clonotypes rose in blood 2 weeks post-radiation, then contracted.

The protocol was immunoSEQ multiplex PCR, while the TCRdb copy is restricted to in-frame clones and leaves out a portion. The repertoire holds about 59,000 clones, with roughly three quarters as singletons. The CDR3 totals 12 residues. CDR1 and CDR2 (germline): MDHEN, SYDVKM. V was pared by 7 bases and J by 2 bases, with 9 bases between. This chain connects TRBV28 to TRBJ2-7, with TRBD2 as a possible D gene (5 bases). The receptor comes from a man aged 55 to 69 with renal cell carcinoma. The sample was blood, taken from a patient whose treatment included radiotherapy and nephrectomy. In DNA form, the CDR3 reads TGTGCCAGCACCAGAGGGACCTACGAGCAGTACTTC. This codes for CASTRGTYEQYF.